This T cell receptor beta chain was sequenced for a study of blood T cells in healthy people across ages. The CDR3 has 15 residues. CDR1 and CDR2 from the germline V gene are SGHDT and YYEEEE. Donor samples were obtained from healthy Caucasian individuals from Russia, aged about 6 to 100. Primed by a sample-barcoded 5' primer and a J-beta primer mix, a second PCR proceeded for roughly 7 to 12 cycles. TCRdb independently ran MiXCR on the 5' RACE reads; one entry per CDR3 protein. The sample consists of 1.5 million to 2 million distinct CDR3 sequences, 25% to 30% of them appearing once. As concerns this clonotype: One junction end does not reproduce the germline sequence, and a read error may be involved.

Sequences were obtained from blood. This TCR was sampled from a woman between 25 and 40 years old in good health. The V and J genes are TRBV5-6 and TRBJ1-5, with 8 bases matching TRBD1. In nucleotides, the CDR3 is TGTGCCAGCAGTTACGGGACAGGCAACAATCAGCCCCGGCATTTT. Translating gives CASSYGTGNNQPRHF.